The rows below give T cell receptor beta chains drawn from one sample of a study of identical twins. A single record per CDR3 protein comes from TCRdb applying MiXCR to the 5' RACE reads. Among under 900,000 distinct CDR3 sequences listed, about 12% were seen once. This sample was shared with a second study, whose subject was yellow fever vaccine responses in identical twins.

Specimen: PBMCs. These receptors were collected from a woman in her late teens or twenties in good health. Each CDR3 is given with its conserved first and last residue. A D gene is named only where the DNA matches it firmly. Clone size is not always given. Where it is, it says once, few, many or a class for expanded clones.

clone_size,j_call,d_call,v_call,cdr3_nt,cdr3_aa
-,TRBJ2-4,-,TRBV29-1,TGCAGCGTTGATTGGGGAAACATTCAGTACTTC,CSVDWGNIQYF
few,TRBJ2-5,-,TRBV7-7,TGTGCCAGCAGCCCCCTCAGCCAAGAGACCCAGTACTTC,CASSPLSQETQYF
-,TRBJ1-2,TRBD1,TRBV18,TGTGCCAGCTCACCACCCGCAGGGGGCAAAAACTATGGCTACACCTTC,CASSPPAGGKNYGYTF
many,TRBJ2-4,-,TRBV7-8,TGTGCCAGCAACCCCCGGGGGAACCTAGCCAAAAACATTCAGTACTTC,CASNPRGNLAKNIQYF
few,TRBJ1-2,TRBD1,TRBV3-1,TGTGCCAGCAGCCCCAACAGGGGGCCTGGCTATGGCTACACCTTC,CASSPNRGPGYGYTF
many,TRBJ1-1,-,TRBV29-1,TGCAGCGTTGGACAGAACACTGAAGCTTTCTTT,CSVGQNTEAFF
-,TRBJ2-5,TRBD2,TRBV10-2,TGCGCCAGCAGGTACACGGCGGGAGGCCCGGAGACCCAGTACTTC,CASRYTAGGPETQYF
few,TRBJ2-1,-,TRBV20-1,TGCAGTGCTATGACTTACTCCTACAATGAGCAGTTCTTC,CSAMTYSYNEQFF
few,TRBJ1-3,-,TRBV4-2,TGTGCCAGCAGCCTGGGGAACATGGAAGGAAACACCATATATTTT,CASSLGNMEGNTIYF
-,TRBJ2-2,-,TRBV12-3/TRBV12-4,TGTGCCAGCAGTTTTGGCGTCTCCGGGGGGCTGTTTTTT,CASSFGVSGGLFF
few,TRBJ2-2,TRBD1,TRBV4-1,TGCGCCAGCAGCCCCAAGGGGACCCAGGGGGTTGACACCGGGGAGCTGTTTTTT,CASSPKGTQGVDTGELFF
few,TRBJ1-1,-,TRBV29-1,TGCAGCGTTGATGCCCTTATGAACACTGAAGCTTTCTTT,CSVDALMNTEAFF
few,TRBJ1-1,-,TRBV5-1,TGCGCCAGCAGCTTCAGCTCCGGGGCTGAAGCTTTCTTT,CASSFSSGAEAFF
many,TRBJ1-1,-,TRBV7-3,TGTGCCAGCAGCTCTGGGTCGACGAGGGAAGCTTTCTTT,CASSSGSTREAFF
few,TRBJ2-3,-,TRBV11-2,TGTGCCAGCAGCTTATGGTCCTGGAGCACAGATACGCAGTATTTT,CASSLWSWSTDTQYF
few,TRBJ2-1,TRBD1,TRBV29-1,TGCAGCGTTGAAGGGGACAGGGGAACCAATGAGCAGTTCTTC,CSVEGDRGTNEQFF
many,TRBJ2-4,-,TRBV2,TGTGCCAGCAGTGAAGAGGGAGTAGCCAAAAACATTCAGTACTTC,CASSEEGVAKNIQYF
-,TRBJ2-5,-,TRBV6-2/TRBV6-3,TGTGCCAGCCGACTATTGGAGACCCAGTACTTC,CASRLLETQYF
-,TRBJ2-4,TRBD1,TRBV19,TGTGCCAGTAGTACAGGGGGAGCCAAAAACATTCAGTACTTC,CASSTGGAKNIQYF
many,TRBJ1-2,-,TRBV5-1,TGCGCCAGCAGCTTGGACGGCCGGGATACTTGGGGCTACACCTTC,CASSLDGRDTWGYTF
few,TRBJ2-6,-,TRBV20-1,TGCAGTGCCATAAGAGCTACTGGGGCCAACGTCCTGACTTTC,CSAIRATGANVLTF
-,TRBJ2-1,-,TRBV4-1,TGCGCCAGCAGTTGGACGGGGCCCCCTTCGGGCAATGAGCAGTTCTTC,CASSWTGPPSGNEQFF
-,TRBJ2-1,TRBD2,TRBV5-1,TGCGCCAGCAGCTTACTAGCGGGGTCTATTATCATCGATGAGCAGTTCTTC,CASSLLAGSIIIDEQFF
once,TRBJ2-1,TRBD2,TRBV5-1,TGCGCCAGCAGCTCGACTAGCGGGGCCTACAATGAGCAGTTCTTC,CASSSTSGAYNEQFF
few,TRBJ2-7,TRBD2,TRBV3-1,TGTGCCAGCAGCCACATCGGGGGACTAGCGGGAGCAGCCTACGAGCAGTACTTC,CASSHIGGLAGAAYEQYF
-,TRBJ1-5,-,TRBV10-3,TGTGCCATCTCCGGCCCTGGGGATCAGCCCCAGCATTTT,CAISGPGDQPQHF
-,TRBJ2-1,TRBD2,TRBV11-2,TGTGCCAGCAGCTTAGAGTTCTCGGGAGGGGTTTACAATGAGCAGTTCTTC,CASSLEFSGGVYNEQFF
-,TRBJ1-6,-,TRBV6-1,TGTGCCAGCAGGAGAGAGGGGTCCTATAATTCACCCCTCCACTTT,CASRREGSYNSPLHF
few,TRBJ2-1,-,TRBV19,TGTGCCAGCGCCGAGGGCAGTTCCTACAATGAGCAGTTCTTC,CASAEGSSYNEQFF
many,TRBJ2-1,TRBD2,TRBV7-6,TGTGCCAGCAGCTTATTAGCGGGTGCTTCCTACAATGAGCAGTTCTTC,CASSLLAGASYNEQFF
few,TRBJ1-2,-,TRBV7-9,TGTGCCAGCAGCTTAGTAGGGAGACAGGCGGCTAACTATGGCTACACCTTC,CASSLVGRQAANYGYTF
few,TRBJ2-1,TRBD2,TRBV7-8,TGTGCCAGCAGCTTCACGAAGGAGACTAGCGGTGTCACCTACAATGAGCAGTTCTTC,CASSFTKETSGVTYNEQFF
-,TRBJ2-3,TRBD2,TRBV5-8,TGTGCCAGCAGCTCAAACCGGGACTATCTCACAGATACGCAGTATTTT,CASSSNRDYLTDTQYF
few,TRBJ2-5,TRBD1,TRBV12-5,TGTGCTAGTGGTTTGGCGGGACAGGGAGAGACCCAGTACTTC,CASGLAGQGETQYF
-,TRBJ2-7,TRBD2,TRBV7-2,TGTGCCAGCAGCTTAGGGACTAGCGGGAGGTCTGCCGAGCAGTACTTC,CASSLGTSGRSAEQYF
-,TRBJ2-1,-,TRBV7-8,TGTGCCAGCAGCTTAGCGTGGCAGGACAGCTACAATGAGCAGTTCTTC,CASSLAWQDSYNEQFF
many,TRBJ1-2,-,TRBV7-9,TGTGCCAGCAGCCCCGAGAGGGACGCCCCTGTAAAATATGGCTACACCTTC,CASSPERDAPVKYGYTF
few,TRBJ1-2,-,TRBV11-2,TGTGCCAGCAGCGGACAGACTAACTATGGCTACACCTTC,CASSGQTNYGYTF
few,TRBJ2-1,-,TRBV20-1,TGCAGTGCTAGTCCTGACACGGGATATGAGCAGTTCTTC,CSASPDTGYEQFF
few,TRBJ2-3,-,TRBV6-5,TGTGCCAGCAGTTCCCCCCCAAAAGGAGCAGATACGCAGTATTTT,CASSSPPKGADTQYF
many,TRBJ2-4,-,TRBV12-3/TRBV12-4,TGTGCCAGCAGTTTCGTCCAGGGTGCCAAAAACATTCAGTACTTC,CASSFVQGAKNIQYF
few,TRBJ2-7,-,TRBV20-1,TGCAGTGCTAGAGATCTTCTCAGCTCCTACGAGCAGTACTTC,CSARDLLSSYEQYF
once,TRBJ2-3,-,TRBV20-1,TGCAGTGCCACCCCCGGACTGGCGCGCACAGATACGCAGTATTTT,CSATPGLARTDTQYF
-,TRBJ1-5,-,TRBV19,TGTGCCAGTAGTTCTCAATCCGGGAGGTACAATCAGCCCCAGCATTTT,CASSSQSGRYNQPQHF
few,TRBJ2-7,-,TRBV24-1,TGTGCCACCAGCAAATCGCTGGGCAGGACCTACGAGCAGTACTTC,CATSKSLGRTYEQYF
-,TRBJ1-6,-,TRBV5-1,TGCGCCAGCAGCTTGGGACGAGAAAATTCACCCCTCCACTTT,CASSLGRENSPLHF
few,TRBJ2-3,TRBD2,TRBV2,TGTGCCAGCAGTGAAGCGGGACTAGCGGGAGCAGATACGCAGTATTTT,CASSEAGLAGADTQYF
many,TRBJ2-3,-,TRBV7-9,TGTGCCAGCAGCCCCGTGGGTATCACAGATACGCAGTATTTT,CASSPVGITDTQYF
many,TRBJ2-1,TRBD2,TRBV12-3/TRBV12-4,TGTGCCAGCAGAAAGCGGGAGGCCTTCAATGAGCAGTTCTTC,CASRKREAFNEQFF
-,TRBJ1-6,-,TRBV28,TGTGCCAGCAGTTTAAAGGGAGGGTCACCCCTCCACTTT,CASSLKGGSPLHF
many,TRBJ1-5,-,TRBV18,TGTGCCAGCTCACCCGATCTCCTAAGCAATCAGCCCCAGCATTTT,CASSPDLLSNQPQHF
-,TRBJ2-3,-,TRBV20-1,TGCAGTGCTAGAGTGTTGGGGGAGCCCTCTTTTGATACGCAGTATTTT,CSARVLGEPSFDTQYF